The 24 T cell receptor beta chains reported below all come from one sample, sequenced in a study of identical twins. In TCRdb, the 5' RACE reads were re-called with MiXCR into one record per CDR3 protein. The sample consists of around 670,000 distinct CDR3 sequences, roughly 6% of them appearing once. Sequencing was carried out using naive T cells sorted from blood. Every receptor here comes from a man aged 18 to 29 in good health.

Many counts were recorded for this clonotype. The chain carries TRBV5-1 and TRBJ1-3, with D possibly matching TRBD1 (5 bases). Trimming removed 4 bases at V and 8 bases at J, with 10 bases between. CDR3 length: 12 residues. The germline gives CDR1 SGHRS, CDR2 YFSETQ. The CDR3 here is CASSDEGDTIYF. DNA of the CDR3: TGCGCCAGCAGCGATGAAGGGGACACCATATATTTT. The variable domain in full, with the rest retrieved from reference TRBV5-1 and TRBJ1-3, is KAGVTQTPRYLIKTRGQQVTLSCSPISGHRSVSWYQQTPGQGLQFLFEYFSETQRNKGNFPGRFSGRQFSNSRSEMNVSTLELGDSALYLCASSDEGDTIYFGEGSWLTVV.

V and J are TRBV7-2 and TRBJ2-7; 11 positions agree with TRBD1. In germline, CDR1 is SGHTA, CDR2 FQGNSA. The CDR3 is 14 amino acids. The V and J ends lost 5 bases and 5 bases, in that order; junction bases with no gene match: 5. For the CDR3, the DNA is TGTGCCAGCAGCGTGGACAGGGGGCCGGACGAGCAGTACTTC. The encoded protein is CASSVDRGPDEQYF.

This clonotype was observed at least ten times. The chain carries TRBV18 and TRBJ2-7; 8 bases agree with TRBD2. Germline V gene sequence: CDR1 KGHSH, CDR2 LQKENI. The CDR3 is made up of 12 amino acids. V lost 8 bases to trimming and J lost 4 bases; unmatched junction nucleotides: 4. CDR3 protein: CASSPGGYEQYF. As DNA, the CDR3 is TGTGCCAGCAGTCCGGGGGGGTACGAGCAGTACTTC.

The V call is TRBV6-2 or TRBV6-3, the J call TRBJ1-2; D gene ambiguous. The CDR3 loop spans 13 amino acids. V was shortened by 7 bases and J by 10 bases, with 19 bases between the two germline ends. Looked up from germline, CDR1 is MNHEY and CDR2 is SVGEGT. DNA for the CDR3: TGTGCCAGCACCGGGTCGGCCCCTGGGGACTACACCTTC. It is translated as CASTGSAPGDYTF.

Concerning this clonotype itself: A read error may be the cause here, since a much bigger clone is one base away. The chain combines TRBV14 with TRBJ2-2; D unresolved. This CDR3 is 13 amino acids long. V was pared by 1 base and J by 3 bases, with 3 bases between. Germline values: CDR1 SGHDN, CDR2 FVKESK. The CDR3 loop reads CASSQAYTGELFF. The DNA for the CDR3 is TGTGCCAGCAGCCAAGCCTACACCGGGGAGCTGTTTTTT.

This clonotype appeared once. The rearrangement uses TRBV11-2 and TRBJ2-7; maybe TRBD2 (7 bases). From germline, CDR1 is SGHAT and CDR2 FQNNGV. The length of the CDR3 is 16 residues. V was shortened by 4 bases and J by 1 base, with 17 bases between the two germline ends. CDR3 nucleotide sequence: TGTGCCAGCAGCTCATCCAGGGGAGGGCCATCCTACGAGCAGTACGTC. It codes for CASSSSRGGPSYEQYV.

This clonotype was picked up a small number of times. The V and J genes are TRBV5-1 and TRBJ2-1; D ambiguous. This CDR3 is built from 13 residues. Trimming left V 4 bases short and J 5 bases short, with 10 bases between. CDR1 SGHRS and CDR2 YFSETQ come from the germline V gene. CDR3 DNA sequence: TGCGCCAGCAGCCAGAGTGCGAACAATGAGCAGTTCTTC. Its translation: CASSQSANNEQFF.

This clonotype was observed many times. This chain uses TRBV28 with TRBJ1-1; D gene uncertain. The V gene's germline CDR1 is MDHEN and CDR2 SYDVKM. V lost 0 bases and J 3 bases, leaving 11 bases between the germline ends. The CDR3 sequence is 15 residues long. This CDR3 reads CASSLWLGSYTEAFF. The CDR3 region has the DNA TGTGCCAGCAGTTTATGGTTGGGCAGTTACACTGAAGCTTTCTTT.

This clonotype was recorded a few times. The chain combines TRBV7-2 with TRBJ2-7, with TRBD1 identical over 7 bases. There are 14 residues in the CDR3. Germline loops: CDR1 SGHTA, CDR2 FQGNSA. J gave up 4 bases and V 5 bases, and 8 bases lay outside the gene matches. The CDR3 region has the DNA TGTGCCAGCAGCCCACGACAGGGTAAATACGAGCAGTACTTC. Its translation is CASSPRQGKYEQYF. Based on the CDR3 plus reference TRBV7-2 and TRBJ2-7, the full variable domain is GAGVSQSPSNKVTEKGKDVELRCDPISGHTALYWYRQSLGQGLEFLIYFQGNSAPDKSGLPSDRFSAERTGGSVSTLTIQRTQQEDSAVYLCASSPRQGKYEQYFGPGTRLTVT.

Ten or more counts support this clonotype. The CDR3 is CASSLVDGTGELFF. CDR3 DNA: TGTGCCAGCAGCTTGGTGGACGGGACCGGGGAGCTGTTTTTT. The chain is built from TRBV11-2 and TRBJ2-2; D unclear. The V gene lost 3 bases and the J gene lost 5 bases, with 10 bases spanning the gap. The CDR3 is 14 residues long. Germline CDR1 is SGHAT and CDR2 is FQNNGV.

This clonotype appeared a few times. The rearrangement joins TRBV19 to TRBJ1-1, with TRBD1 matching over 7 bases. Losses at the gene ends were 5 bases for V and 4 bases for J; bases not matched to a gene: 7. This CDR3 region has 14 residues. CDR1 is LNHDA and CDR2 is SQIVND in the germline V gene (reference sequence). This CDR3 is CASSGQDWGTEAFF. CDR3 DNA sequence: TGTGCCAGTAGTGGACAGGATTGGGGCACTGAAGCTTTCTTT. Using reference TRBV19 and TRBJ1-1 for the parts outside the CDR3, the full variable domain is DGGITQSPKYLFRKEGQNVTLSCEQNLNHDAMYWYRQDPGQGLRLIYYSQIVNDFQKGDIAEGYSVSREKKESFPLTVTSAQKNPTAFYLCASSGQDWGTEAFFGQGTRLTVV.

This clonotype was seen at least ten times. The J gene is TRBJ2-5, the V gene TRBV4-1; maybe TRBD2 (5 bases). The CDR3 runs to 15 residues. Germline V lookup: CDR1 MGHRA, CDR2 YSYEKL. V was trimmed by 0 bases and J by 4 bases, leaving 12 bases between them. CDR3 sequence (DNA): TGCGCCAGCAGCCAAGAAGCAGTGGCGGGAGAGACCCAGTACTTC. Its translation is CASSQEAVAGETQYF.

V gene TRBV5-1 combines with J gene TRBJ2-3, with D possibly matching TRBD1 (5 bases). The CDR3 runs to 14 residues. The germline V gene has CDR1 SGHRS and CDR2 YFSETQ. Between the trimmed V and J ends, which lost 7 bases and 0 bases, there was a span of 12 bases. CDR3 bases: TGCGCCAGCGACCAGGGCTATAGCACAGATACGCAGTATTTT. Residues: CASDQGYSTDTQYF.

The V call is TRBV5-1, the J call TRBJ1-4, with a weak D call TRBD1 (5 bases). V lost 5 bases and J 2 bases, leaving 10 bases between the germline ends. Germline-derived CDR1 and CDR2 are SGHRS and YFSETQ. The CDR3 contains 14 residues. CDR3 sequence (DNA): TGCGCCAGCAGACCCGGGACCACTAATGAAAAACTGTTTTTT. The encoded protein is CASRPGTTNEKLFF.

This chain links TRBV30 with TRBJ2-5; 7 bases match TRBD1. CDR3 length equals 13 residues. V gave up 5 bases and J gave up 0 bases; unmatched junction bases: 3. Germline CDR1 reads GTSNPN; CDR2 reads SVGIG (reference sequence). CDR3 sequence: CAWLGQYQETQYF. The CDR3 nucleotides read TGTGCCTGGCTGGGACAGTACCAAGAGACCCAGTACTTC.

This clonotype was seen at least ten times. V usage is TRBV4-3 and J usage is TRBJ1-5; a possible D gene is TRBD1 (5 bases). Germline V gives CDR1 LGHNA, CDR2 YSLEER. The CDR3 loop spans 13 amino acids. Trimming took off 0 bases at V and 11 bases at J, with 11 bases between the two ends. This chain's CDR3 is CASSQDLPGAQHF. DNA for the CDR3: TGCGCCAGCAGCCAAGATTTGCCGGGGGCCCAGCATTTT.

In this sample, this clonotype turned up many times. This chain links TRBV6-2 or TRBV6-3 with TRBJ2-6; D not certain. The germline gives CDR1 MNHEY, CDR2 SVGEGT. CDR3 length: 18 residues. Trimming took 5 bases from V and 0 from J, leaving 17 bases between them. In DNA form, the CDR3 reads TGTGCCAGCAGTCGTAGACCAGGACCTATCTCTGGGGCCAACGTCCTGACTTTC. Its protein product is CASSRRPGPISGANVLTF.

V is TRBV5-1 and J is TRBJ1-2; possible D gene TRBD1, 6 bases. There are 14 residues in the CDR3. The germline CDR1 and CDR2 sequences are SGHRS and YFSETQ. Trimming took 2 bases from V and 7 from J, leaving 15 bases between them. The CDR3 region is CASSFTGTQGGYTF. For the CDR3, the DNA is TGCGCCAGCAGCTTCACCGGGACACAGGGTGGCTACACCTTC.

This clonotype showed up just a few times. The DNA for the CDR3 is TGTGCCAGCAGGGGGTGGCAGAAATACAATGAGCAGTTCTTC. It is translated as CASRGWQKYNEQFF. This chain joins TRBV7-9 and TRBJ2-1; D remains unclear. The CDR3 is made up of 14 amino acids. The V and J ends lost 6 bases and 4 bases respectively, with 13 bases between them. Per the germline V gene, CDR1 is SEHNR and CDR2 is FQNEAQ (reference sequence). The whole variable domain, filled in from reference TRBV7-9 and TRBJ2-1, reads DTGVSQNPRHKITKRGQNVTFRCDPISEHNRLYWYRQTLGQGPEFLTYFQNEAQLEKSRLLSDRFSAERPKGSFSTLEIQRTEQGDSAMYLCASRGWQKYNEQFFGPGTRLTVL.

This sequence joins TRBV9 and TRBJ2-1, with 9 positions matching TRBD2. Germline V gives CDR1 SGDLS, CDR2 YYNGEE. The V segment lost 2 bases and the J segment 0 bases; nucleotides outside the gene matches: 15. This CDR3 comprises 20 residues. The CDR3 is CASSVSRNSGSEDSYNEQFF. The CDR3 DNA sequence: TGTGCCAGCAGCGTCAGTAGGAATAGCGGGAGCGAGGACTCCTACAATGAGCAGTTCTTC.

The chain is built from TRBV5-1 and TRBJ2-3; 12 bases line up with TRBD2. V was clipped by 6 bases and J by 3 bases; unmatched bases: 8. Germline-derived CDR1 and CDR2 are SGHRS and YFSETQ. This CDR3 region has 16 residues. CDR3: CASTQMTSGSTDTQYF. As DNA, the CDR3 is TGCGCCAGCACCCAAATGACTAGCGGGAGTACAGATACGCAGTATTTT.

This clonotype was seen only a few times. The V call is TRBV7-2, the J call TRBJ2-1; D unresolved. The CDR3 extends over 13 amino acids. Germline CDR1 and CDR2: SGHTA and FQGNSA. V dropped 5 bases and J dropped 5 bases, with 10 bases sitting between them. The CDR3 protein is CASSHSRDNEQFF. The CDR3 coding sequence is TGTGCCAGCAGCCATAGCCGGGACAATGAGCAGTTCTTC.

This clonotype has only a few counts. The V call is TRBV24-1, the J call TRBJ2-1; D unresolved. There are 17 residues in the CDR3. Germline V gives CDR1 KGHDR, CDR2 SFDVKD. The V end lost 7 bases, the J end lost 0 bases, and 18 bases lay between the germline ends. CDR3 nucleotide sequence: TGTGCCACCAGCGCTACCGACCTGGGTAGCTCCTACAATGAGCAGTTCTTC. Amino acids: CATSATDLGSSYNEQFF.

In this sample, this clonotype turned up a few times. The CDR3 sequence is CASSQEPGVAYEQYF. The CDR3 DNA is TGCGCCAGCAGCCAAGAGCCGGGGGTCGCCTACGAGCAGTACTTC. The V call is TRBV4-3, the J call TRBJ2-7; the D gene is possibly TRBD2 (6 bases). V lost 0 bases to trimming and J lost 2 bases, with 11 bases between them. This CDR3 is built from 15 residues. CDR1 and CDR2 from the germline V gene are LGHNA and YSLEER.